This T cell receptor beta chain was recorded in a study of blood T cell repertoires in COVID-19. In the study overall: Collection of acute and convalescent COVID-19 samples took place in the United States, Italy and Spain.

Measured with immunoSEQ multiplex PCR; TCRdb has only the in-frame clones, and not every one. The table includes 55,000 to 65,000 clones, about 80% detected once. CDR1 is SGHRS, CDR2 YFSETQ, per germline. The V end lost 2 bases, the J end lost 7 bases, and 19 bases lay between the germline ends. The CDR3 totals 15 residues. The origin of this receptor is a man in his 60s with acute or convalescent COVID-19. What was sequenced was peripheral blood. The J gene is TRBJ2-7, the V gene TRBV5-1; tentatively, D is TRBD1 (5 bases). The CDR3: CASSLDSPKTREQYF. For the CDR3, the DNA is TGCGCCAGCAGCTTAGACAGTCCCAAAACGAGGGAGCAGTACTTC.